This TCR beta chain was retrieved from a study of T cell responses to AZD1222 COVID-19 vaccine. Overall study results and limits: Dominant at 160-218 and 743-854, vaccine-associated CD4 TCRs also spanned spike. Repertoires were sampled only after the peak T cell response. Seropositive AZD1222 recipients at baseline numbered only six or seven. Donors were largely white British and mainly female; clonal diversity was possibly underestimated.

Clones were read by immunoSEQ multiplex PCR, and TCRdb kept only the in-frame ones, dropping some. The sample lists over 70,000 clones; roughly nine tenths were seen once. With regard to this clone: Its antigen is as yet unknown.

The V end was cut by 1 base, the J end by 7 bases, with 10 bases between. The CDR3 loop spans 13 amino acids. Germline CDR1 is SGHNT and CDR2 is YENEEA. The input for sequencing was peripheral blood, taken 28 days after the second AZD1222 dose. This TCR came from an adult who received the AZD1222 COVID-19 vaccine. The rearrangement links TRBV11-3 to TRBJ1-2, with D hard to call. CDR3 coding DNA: TGTGCCAGCAGCTTAGTCCAATCTGGTGGCTACACCTTC. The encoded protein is CASSLVQSGGYTF.